This entry lists 12 T cell receptor beta chains sequenced from one sample in a study of T-cell reconstitution after alpha-beta-depleted transplantation in children. A library of TCRbeta sequences, prepared with unique molecular identifiers, was generated. TCRdb called the PCR reads again in MiXCR, with one record for every CDR3 protein. This sample has some 600,000 distinct CDR3 sequences, with 10% to 15% found just once. The specimen comprised PBMCs, mostly from graft donor cells, sampled 360 days after TCRalphabeta/CD19-depleted stem cell transplant. These TCRs come from a male patient between 5 and 17 years old who had a stem cell transplant for acute myeloid leukemia, so the T cells may come from the graft donor.

This clonotype has only a few counts. The gene calls are TRBV27 and TRBJ2-1; 7 bases agree with TRBD1. The germline CDR1 and CDR2 sequences are MNHEY and SMNVEV (reference sequence). With V trimmed by 2 bases and J by 8 bases, 15 bases remained unmatched. The CDR3 totals 17 residues. The DNA for the CDR3 is TGTGCCAGCAGTTTACCCTACAGGGGCTCAACTAGGGATGAGCAGTTCTTC. Protein: CASSLPYRGSTRDEQFF.

This clonotype was picked up many times. The chain uses TRBV29-1 and TRBJ1-2; tentative D call: TRBD1 (5 bases). V was cut by 3 bases and J by 5 bases, with 13 bases left in between. The CDR3 length is 13 residues. The germline V gene has CDR1 SQVTM and CDR2 ANQGSEA. CDR3 loop: CSVDGQGEYGYTF. The CDR3 DNA reads as TGCAGCGTTGACGGGCAGGGCGAATATGGCTACACCTTC.

The chain combines TRBV20-1 with TRBJ2-5; 7 bases line up with TRBD2. Trimming removed 6 bases from V and 2 bases from J; junction bases left unmatched: 12. This CDR3 contains 15 residues. Looked up from germline, CDR1 is DFQATT and CDR2 is SNEGSKA (reference sequence). CDR3 nucleotide sequence: TGCAGTGCCCACGCGGGGTCAGCGGGACAAGAGACCCAGTACTTC. Translating gives CSAHAGSAGQETQYF.

This chain uses TRBV29-1 with TRBJ2-1; 12 bases are shared with TRBD2. The V segment lost 6 bases and the J segment 6 bases; nucleotides outside the gene matches: 9. Germline assignment: CDR1 SQVTM and CDR2 ANQGSEA. This CDR3 contains 15 residues. Written as DNA, the CDR3 is TGCAGCGTCTTACTGACTAGCGGGAGCGCCAATGAGCAGTTCTTC. Amino acids: CSVLLTSGSANEQFF.

This clonotype was seen only a few times. The chain links TRBV20-1 to TRBJ1-3; D is possibly TRBD1 (6 bases). The CDR3 runs to 16 residues. Trimming stripped 8 bases from V and 0 bases from J, with 20 bases between. Germline-derived CDR1 and CDR2 are DFQATT and SNEGSKA (reference sequence). As DNA, the CDR3 is TGCAGTCTCACTAGATCCGGACAGAGCTCTGGAAACACCATATATTTT. Protein product: CSLTRSGQSSGNTIYF.

CDR3 sequence: CASSAGTGANEQFF. In DNA form, the CDR3 reads TGTGCCAGCAGTGCCGGGACAGGCGCCAATGAGCAGTTCTTC. This chain uses TRBV27 with TRBJ2-1, with 8 bases that match TRBD1. The CDR3 is 14 amino acids. The germline V gene encodes CDR1 MNHEY and CDR2 SMNVEV (reference sequence). The V segment lost 5 bases and the J segment 6 bases; nucleotides outside the gene matches: 6.

This rearrangement joins TRBV20-1 to TRBJ2-4; D perhaps matches TRBD1 (6 bases). Trimming took 6 bases from V and 5 from J, leaving 11 bases between them. The length of the CDR3 is 12 residues. The germline gives CDR1 DFQATT, CDR2 SNEGSKA (reference sequence). CDR3 region: CSANRVENIQYF. CDR3 bases: TGCAGTGCCAACAGGGTGGAAAACATTCAGTACTTC.

This clonotype appeared a few times. The chain couples TRBV27 to TRBJ2-3; D not certain. Trimming left V 5 bases short and J 2 bases short, with 5 bases between. This CDR3 is built from 12 residues. The germline V gene encodes CDR1 MNHEY and CDR2 SMNVEV (reference sequence). DNA of the CDR3: TGTGCCAGCAGTACGTACACAGATACGCAGTATTTT. Its protein product is CASSTYTDTQYF.

This clonotype was counted a few times. The chain recombines TRBV11-1 with TRBJ2-7; TRBD2 aligns across 14 bases. The germline V gene encodes CDR1 SGHAT and CDR2 FQDESV (reference sequence). V was clipped by 4 bases and J by 0 bases; unmatched bases: 11. This CDR3 comprises 19 residues. The CDR3 protein is CASSSGGLAGDPFSYEQYF. CDR3 DNA: TGTGCCAGCAGCTCAGGGGGACTAGCGGGAGACCCCTTCTCCTACGAGCAGTACTTC. Supplemented by reference TRBV11-1 and TRBJ2-7, the full variable domain reads EAEVAQSPRYKITEKSQAVAFWCDPISGHATLYWYRQILGQGPELLVQFQDESVVDDSQLPKDRFSAERLKGVDSTLKIQPAELGDSAMYLCASSSGGLAGDPFSYEQYFGPGTRLTVT.

This clonotype has only a few counts. The chain has TRBV7-3 and TRBJ2-1; D uncertain. CDR1 SGHTA and CDR2 FQGTGA come from the germline V gene. Trimming pared 0 bases from V and 6 bases from J, leaving 12 bases between. The CDR3 runs to 15 residues. The chain's CDR3 is CASSLTRLSFNEQFF. CDR3 nucleotide sequence: TGTGCCAGCAGCTTAACACGACTCAGTTTCAATGAGCAGTTCTTC.

This sequence joins TRBV20-1 and TRBJ2-7; no clear D. CDR1 is DFQATT, CDR2 SNEGSKA, per germline (reference sequence). Trimming left V 4 bases short and J 0 bases short, with 10 bases between. The CDR3 loop spans 13 amino acids. CDR3 region: CSATSRSSYEQYF. DNA for the CDR3: TGCAGTGCTACGTCTAGGAGCTCCTACGAGCAGTACTTC.

This chain uses TRBV25-1 with TRBJ2-1; D call uncertain. Germline V lookup: CDR1 MGHDK, CDR2 SYGVNS. The CDR3 is 15 residues long. V was shortened by 2 bases and J by 1 base, with 9 bases between the two germline ends. The CDR3 loop reads CASSEGSWSYNEQFF. In DNA form, the CDR3 reads TGTGCCAGCAGTGAAGGAAGTTGGTCCTACAATGAGCAGTTCTTC.